The 20 T cell receptor beta chains presented below share a single source sample, sequenced in a study of blood T cell repertoires in COVID-19. TCRdb's table, derived via immunoSEQ multiplex PCR, lists solely in-frame clones and lacks some. Seen here are around 700,000 clones, approximately 90% observed once, and the top ten hold more than 0.25%. The sequenced sample consisted of peripheral blood. Receptors originate from a woman aged 18-30 years with acute or convalescent COVID-19.

There are a few counts of this clone. The chain uses TRBV4-2 and TRBJ2-5; a possible D gene is TRBD2 (6 bases). Trimming left V 0 bases short and J 5 bases short, with 19 bases between. Germline CDR1 and CDR2: LGHNA and YNFKEQ. There are 17 residues in the CDR3. CDR3 coding DNA: TGTGCCAGCAGCCAAGAAAGGGGACTTTCGGATGGGGAGACCCAGTACTTC. Translated, it gives CASSQERGLSDGETQYF.

CDR3 in DNA: TGTGCCAGCAGCTTATTACACACCCCTTTATACAATGAGCAGTTCTTC. This codes for CASSLLHTPLYNEQFF. The chain uses TRBV7-2 and TRBJ2-1; the D is unclear. The CDR3 loop spans 16 amino acids. Trimming stripped 2 bases from V and 4 bases from J, with 15 bases between. Germline V gene lookup returns CDR1 SGHTA and CDR2 FQGNSA.

This clone was observed a few times. This chain joins TRBV6-2 or TRBV6-3 and TRBJ1-2; D might be TRBD1 (6 bases). Germline CDR1 reads MNHEY; CDR2 reads SVGEGT. The CDR3 covers 15 residues. Trimming took 2 bases from V and 2 from J, leaving 12 bases between them. The CDR3 loop is CASSYRDRINYGYTF. Here the CDR3 DNA reads TGTGCCAGCAGTTACCGCGACAGGATAAACTATGGCTACACCTTC.

This chain's CDR3 is CSAEDRVGIDTQYF. The CDR3 DNA reads as TGCAGCGCAGAGGACAGGGTGGGCATAGATACGCAGTATTTT. The genes are TRBV29-1 and TRBJ2-3; 8 positions agree with TRBD1. The CDR3 length is 14 residues. Losses at the gene ends were 7 bases for V and 5 bases for J; bases not matched to a gene: 11. Germline-derived CDR1 and CDR2 are SQVTM and ANQGSEA.

The chain employs TRBV2 and TRBJ2-3, with 9 bases that match TRBD2. The trim removed 5 bases at V and 2 bases at J, leaving 8 bases unmatched. Germline loops: CDR1 SNHLY, CDR2 FYNNEI. The CDR3 contains 16 residues. This chain's CDR3 is CASSKDSGGATDTQYF. The CDR3 bases are TGTGCCAGCAGTAAGGATAGCGGGGGAGCCACAGATACGCAGTATTTT.

This rearrangement joins TRBV29-1 to TRBJ1-1; 7 positions match TRBD1. In germline, CDR1 is SQVTM, CDR2 ANQGSEA. The J segment lost 2 bases and the V segment lost 3 bases, leaving 3 bases of the junction unmatched. This CDR3 has 13 amino acids. Written as DNA, the CDR3 is TGCAGCGTTGACAGGGGGAGAAACACTGAAGCTTTCTTT. Protein product: CSVDRGRNTEAFF.

The chain is built from TRBV4-1 and TRBJ1-4; no definite D call. The CDR3 loop spans 18 amino acids. Trimming stripped 0 bases from V and 0 bases from J, with 14 bases between. The germline V gene encodes CDR1 MGHRA and CDR2 YSYEKL. CDR3 nucleotide sequence: TGCGCCAGCAGCCAAGACCGGGGAGATGTGACAACTAATGAAAAACTGTTTTTT. Encoded protein: CASSQDRGDVTTNEKLFF.

This chain connects TRBV19 to TRBJ1-1, with D unresolved. This CDR3 has 14 residues. V was cut by 7 bases and J by 3 bases, with 15 bases left in between. The germline CDR1 and CDR2 sequences are LNHDA and SQIVND (reference sequence). This CDR3 reads CASIMGGAYTEAFF. The CDR3 bases are TGTGCCAGTATTATGGGTGGAGCTTACACTGAAGCTTTCTTT.

With respect to this clone: Other DNA sequences of this sample code for an identical CDR3. This chain joins TRBV6-5 and TRBJ2-7; TRBD1 is a possible D gene (6 bases). The germline gives CDR1 MNHEY, CDR2 SVGAGI. V was shortened by 5 bases and J by 4 bases, with 6 bases between the two germline ends. The CDR3 has 11 residues. The CDR3 is CASSTGYEQYF. CDR3 DNA: TGTGCCAGCAGTACAGGGTACGAGCAGTACTTC.

The chain carries TRBV9 and TRBJ2-1; maybe TRBD1 (6 bases). Germline V gives CDR1 SGDLS, CDR2 YYNGEE. Trimming pared 4 bases from V and 2 bases from J, leaving 13 bases between. The CDR3 loop spans 15 amino acids. The CDR3 loop reads CASSPQGRPYNEQFF. Written as DNA, the CDR3 is TGTGCCAGCAGCCCACAGGGCCGACCCTACAATGAGCAGTTCTTC. Full variable domain (remainder filled in from reference TRBV9 and TRBJ2-1): DSGVTQTPKHLITATGQRVTLRCSPRSGDLSVYWYQQSLDQGLQFLIQYYNGEERAKGNILERFSAQQFPDLHSELNLSSLELGDSALYFCASSPQGRPYNEQFFGPGTRLTVL.

About this clone itself: At the DNA level, this CDR3 is encoded by other sequences in the same sample as well. V usage is TRBV19 and J usage is TRBJ1-2; 8 bases line up with TRBD1. CDR3 length: 14 amino acids. V lost 4 bases to trimming and J lost 4 bases; unmatched junction nucleotides: 5. Germline values: CDR1 LNHDA, CDR2 SQIVND (reference sequence). The chain's CDR3 is CASSTGQGRYGYTF. The CDR3 nucleotides read TGTGCCAGTAGTACCGGACAGGGACGCTATGGCTACACCTTC.

The genes are TRBV5-1 and TRBJ1-2; D perhaps matches TRBD1 (6 bases). This CDR3 is 16 amino acids long. V was cut by 2 bases and J by 1 base, with 15 bases left in between. Germline values: CDR1 SGHRS, CDR2 YFSETQ. CDR3 nucleotide sequence: TGCGCCAGCAGCTTAGGGACACAGGCGCTTAACTATGGCTACACCTTC. As protein: CASSLGTQALNYGYTF.

The chain joins TRBV19 to TRBJ1-2, with 8 bases aligning to TRBD1. V lost 5 bases to trimming and J lost 8 bases; unmatched junction nucleotides: 7. The CDR3 is 13 residues long. The germline CDR1 and CDR2 sequences are LNHDA and SQIVND (reference sequence). Here the CDR3 reads CASSQDRARGYTF. For the CDR3, the DNA is TGTGCCAGTAGTCAGGACAGGGCGAGAGGCTACACCTTC.

This clone was seen just once. This chain connects TRBV11-3 to TRBJ2-5; D gene ambiguous. Germline CDR1 and CDR2: SGHNT and YENEEA. The V and J ends lost 5 bases and 3 bases respectively, with 7 bases between them. CDR3 size: 12 residues. The CDR3 DNA follows: TGTGCCAGCAGCCCCGGTGAAGAGACCCAGTACTTC. It translates to CASSPGEETQYF. The complete variable domain, with remaining parts taken from reference TRBV11-3 and TRBJ2-5, reads EAGVVQSPRYKIIEKKQPVAFWCNPISGHNTLYWYLQNLGQGPELLIRYENEEAVDDSQLPKDRFSAERLKGVDSTLKIQPAELGDSAVYLCASSPGEETQYFGPGTRLLVL.

J is TRBJ2-7 and V is TRBV29-1, with D possibly TRBD2 on 6 matching bases. Trimming pared 3 bases from V and 6 bases from J, leaving 9 bases between. The CDR3 sequence is 11 residues long. Germline V gives CDR1 SQVTM, CDR2 ANQGSEA. The CDR3 bases are TGCAGCGTTGACTTGGGGGGCGAGCAGTACTTC. Amino acids: CSVDLGGEQYF.

This rearrangement joins TRBV27 to TRBJ2-3, with 7 bases matching TRBD2. The V segment lost 0 bases and the J segment 4 bases; nucleotides outside the gene matches: 1. From germline, CDR1 is MNHEY and CDR2 SMNVEV (reference sequence). This CDR3 is built from 14 residues. The CDR3 is CASSLSTSPDTQYF. CDR3 nucleotides: TGTGCCAGCAGTTTATCGACTAGCCCAGATACGCAGTATTTT.

This clone was observed a single time. The gene calls are TRBV4-3 and TRBJ2-7; D gene ambiguous. The germline V gene encodes CDR1 LGHNA and CDR2 YSLEER. Deletions cut 4 bases from V and 6 bases from J, with 19 bases between. This CDR3 comprises 15 residues. Here the CDR3 DNA reads TGCGCCAGCAGCCCCGTCCAGGTGGGCCGTCCCGAGCAGTACTTC. Its protein is CASSPVQVGRPEQYF.

This clone appeared once. The J gene is TRBJ2-1, the V gene TRBV3-1 (or the pseudogene TRBV3-2), with 14 nucleotides matching TRBD2. V lost 4 bases and J lost 7; bases outside the gene matches: 3. CDR1 LGHDT and CDR2 YNNKEL come from the germline V gene (reference sequence). The CDR3 contains 15 residues. The CDR3 reads CASSPTSGGGNEQFF. Here the CDR3 DNA reads TGTGCCAGCAGCCCGACTAGCGGGGGGGGGAATGAGCAGTTCTTC.

Only one count was recorded for this clone. J is TRBJ1-2 and V is TRBV5-4, with 7 positions matching TRBD1. The CDR3 consists of 14 residues. Germline V gene sequence: CDR1 SGHNT, CDR2 YYREEE (reference sequence). The junction had 9 bases not matched to a gene; V was cut back by 2 bases and J by 8 bases. Here the CDR3 DNA reads TGTGCCAGCAGCTTACCTGGACAGGTAGAAGGCTACACCTTC. This gives the protein CASSLPGQVEGYTF.

V and J are TRBV19 and TRBJ1-5; perhaps TRBD1 as D (6 bases). The CDR3 loop spans 14 amino acids. Germline V gene data show CDR1 as LNHDA and CDR2 as SQIVND (reference sequence). The V end lost 7 bases, the J end lost 1 base, and 11 bases lay between the germline ends. The CDR3 spells CASKQGISNQPQHF. In DNA, the CDR3 is TGTGCCAGTAAACAGGGTATCAGCAATCAGCCCCAGCATTTT.